This entry describes one T cell receptor beta chain. As yet, its antigen is unknown. Viral peptide pool expansion of antigen-specific CD4+ T cells preceded sequencing in the ViraFEST assay. The authors isolated CD4+ T cells after around nine days of culture. None of the vaccinated had previously contracted SARS-CoV-2, and their nucleocapsid antibodies tested negative. Half the medium was replaced with IL-2 medium on days 3 and 7. The sample belongs to a study of vaccination effects on CD4 cells after COVID-19. General observations from the study: Infection-derived and vaccine-derived clones contracted markedly late after vaccination.

Assay used: immunoSEQ multiplex PCR; TCRdb lists only in-frame clones, some missing. The data show about 41,000 clones, approximately 80% seen once. This CDR3 region has 13 residues. The V end lost 6 bases, the J end lost 0 bases, and 8 bases lay between the germline ends. CDR1 and CDR2 from the germline V gene are MNHEY and SVGAGI. The source of this sequence is a human donor who received a COVID-19 vaccine. The specimen comprised CD4+ T cells from PBMCs cultured with HCoV-NL63 spike peptides, sampled before COVID-19 vaccination. The chain couples TRBV6-5 to TRBJ1-1; D not certain. The CDR3 loop reads CASRTSLNTEAFF. As DNA, the CDR3 is TGTGCCAGCAGGACCAGCCTGAACACTGAAGCTTTCTTT.